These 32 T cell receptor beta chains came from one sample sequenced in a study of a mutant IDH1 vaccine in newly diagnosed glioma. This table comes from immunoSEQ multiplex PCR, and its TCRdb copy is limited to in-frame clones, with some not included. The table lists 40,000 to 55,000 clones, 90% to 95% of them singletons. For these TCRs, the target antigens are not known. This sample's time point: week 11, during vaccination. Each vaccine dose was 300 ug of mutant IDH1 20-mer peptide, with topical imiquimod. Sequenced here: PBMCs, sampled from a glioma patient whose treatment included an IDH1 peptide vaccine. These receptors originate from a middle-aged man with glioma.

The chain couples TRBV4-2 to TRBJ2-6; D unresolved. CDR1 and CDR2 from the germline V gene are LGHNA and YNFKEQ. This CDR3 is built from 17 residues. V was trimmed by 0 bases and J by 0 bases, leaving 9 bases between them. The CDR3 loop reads CASSQDPQYSGANVLTF. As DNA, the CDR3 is TGTGCCAGCAGCCAAGATCCCCAGTACTCTGGGGCCAACGTCCTGACTTTC.

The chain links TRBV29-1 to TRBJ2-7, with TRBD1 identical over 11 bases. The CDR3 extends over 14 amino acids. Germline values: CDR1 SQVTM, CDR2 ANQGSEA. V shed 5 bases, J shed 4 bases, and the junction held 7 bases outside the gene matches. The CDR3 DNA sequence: TGCAGCGTTCTATCCGGACAGGGGGCTTACGAGCAGTACTTC. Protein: CSVLSGQGAYEQYF.

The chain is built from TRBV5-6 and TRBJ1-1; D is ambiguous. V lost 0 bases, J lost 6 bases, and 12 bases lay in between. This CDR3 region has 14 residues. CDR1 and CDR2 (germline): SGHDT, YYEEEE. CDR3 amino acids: CASSLGGFFAEAFF. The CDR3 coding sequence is TGTGCCAGCAGCTTGGGAGGGTTTTTCGCTGAAGCTTTCTTT.

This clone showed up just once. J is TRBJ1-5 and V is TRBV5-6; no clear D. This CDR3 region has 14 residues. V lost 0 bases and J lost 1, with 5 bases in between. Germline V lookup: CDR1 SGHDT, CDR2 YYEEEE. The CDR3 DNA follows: TGTGCCAGCAGCTTGGATTCGAGCAATCAGCCCCAGCATTTT. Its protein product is CASSLDSSNQPQHF.

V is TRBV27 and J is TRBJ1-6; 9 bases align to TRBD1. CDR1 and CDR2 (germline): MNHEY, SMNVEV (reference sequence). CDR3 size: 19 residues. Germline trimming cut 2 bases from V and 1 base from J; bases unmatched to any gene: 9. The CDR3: CASSLRFGTGTSYNSPLHF. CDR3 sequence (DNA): TGTGCCAGCAGTTTACGTTTTGGGACAGGGACTTCCTATAATTCACCCCTCCACTTT.

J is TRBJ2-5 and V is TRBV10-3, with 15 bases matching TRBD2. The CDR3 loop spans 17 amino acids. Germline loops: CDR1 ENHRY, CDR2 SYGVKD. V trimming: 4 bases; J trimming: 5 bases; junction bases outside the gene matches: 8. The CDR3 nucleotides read TGTGCCATCAGTGGGGGGACTAGCGGGAGGAAGGGGGAGACCCAGTACTTC. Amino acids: CAISGGTSGRKGETQYF.

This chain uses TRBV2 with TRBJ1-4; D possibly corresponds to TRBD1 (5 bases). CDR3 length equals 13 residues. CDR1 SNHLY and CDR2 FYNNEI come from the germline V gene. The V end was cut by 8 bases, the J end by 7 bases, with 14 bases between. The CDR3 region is CASLRDATEKLFF. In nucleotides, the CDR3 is TGTGCCAGCCTCCGGGACGCCACTGAAAAACTGTTTTTT.

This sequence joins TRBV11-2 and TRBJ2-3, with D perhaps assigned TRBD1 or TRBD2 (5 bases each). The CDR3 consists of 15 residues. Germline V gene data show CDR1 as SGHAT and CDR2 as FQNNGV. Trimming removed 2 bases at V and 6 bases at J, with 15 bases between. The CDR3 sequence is CASSLPGTSIDTQYF. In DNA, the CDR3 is TGTGCCAGCAGCTTACCGGGGACCAGCATCGATACGCAGTATTTT.

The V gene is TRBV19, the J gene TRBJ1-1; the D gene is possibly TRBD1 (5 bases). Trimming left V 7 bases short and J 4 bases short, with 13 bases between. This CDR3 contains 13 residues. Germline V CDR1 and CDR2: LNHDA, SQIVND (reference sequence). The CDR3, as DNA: TGTGCCAGTACCAAGGGTGGGGCCACTGAAGCTTTCTTT. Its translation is CASTKGGATEAFF.

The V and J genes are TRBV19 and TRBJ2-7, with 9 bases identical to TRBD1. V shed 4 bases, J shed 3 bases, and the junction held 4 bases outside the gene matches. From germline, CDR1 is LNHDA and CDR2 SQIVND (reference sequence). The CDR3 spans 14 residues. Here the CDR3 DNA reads TGTGCCAGTAGTACTCCGGGACAGGGCTACGAGCAGTACTTC. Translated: CASSTPGQGYEQYF.

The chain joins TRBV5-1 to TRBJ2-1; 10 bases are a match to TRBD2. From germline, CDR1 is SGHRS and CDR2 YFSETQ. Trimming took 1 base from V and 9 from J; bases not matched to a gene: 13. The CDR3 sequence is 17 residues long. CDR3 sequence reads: CASSLTSRSGGAGEQFF. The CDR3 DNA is TGCGCCAGCAGCTTGACGTCCCGGAGCGGGGGGGCTGGTGAGCAGTTCTTC. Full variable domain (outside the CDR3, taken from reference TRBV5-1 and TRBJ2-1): KAGVTQTPRYLIKTRGQQVTLSCSPISGHRSVSWYQQTPGQGLQFLFEYFSETQRNKGNFPGRFSGRQFSNSRSEMNVSTLELGDSALYLCASSLTSRSGGAGEQFFGPGTRLTVL.

CDR3 sequence (DNA): TGCGCCAGCAGCCAAGCGTACGTCTCGCGGGACAGGGGCCCCAATGAGCAGTTCTTC. Encoded protein: CASSQAYVSRDRGPNEQFF. The V call is TRBV4-3, the J call TRBJ2-1, with 10 bases aligning to TRBD1. V shed 1 base and J 6 bases; nucleotides not matched to a gene: 15. The germline gives CDR1 LGHNA, CDR2 YSLEER. CDR3 size: 19 residues.

The chain's CDR3 is CASSFFPTGGLYGYTF. The CDR3 nucleotides read TGTGCCAGCAGTTTCTTTCCGACAGGAGGTCTCTATGGCTACACCTTC. The chain recombines TRBV27 with TRBJ1-2; TRBD1 might be the D (6 bases). Germline-derived CDR1 and CDR2 are MNHEY and SMNVEV (reference sequence). Trimming removed 3 bases at V and 4 bases at J, with 18 bases between. The CDR3 length is 16 residues.

For the CDR3, the DNA is TGTGCTTCTCGTCAGGGTGTTAGCAATCAGCCCCAGCATTTT. This gives the protein CASRQGVSNQPQHF. J is TRBJ1-5 and V is TRBV6-5; perhaps TRBD1 as D (5 bases). The CDR3 is made up of 14 amino acids. The germline V gene encodes CDR1 MNHEY and CDR2 SVGAGI.

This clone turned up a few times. CDR3 nucleotides: TGCGCCAGCAGCCCGGGACACGGGTCTGGGGCCAACGTCCTGACTTTC. Its translation: CASSPGHGSGANVLTF. V gene TRBV4-3 combines with J gene TRBJ2-6, with D tentatively TRBD1 (6 bases). Germline lookup yields CDR1 LGHNA and CDR2 YSLEER. V dropped 4 bases and J dropped 1 base, with 11 bases sitting between them. The CDR3 spans 16 residues.

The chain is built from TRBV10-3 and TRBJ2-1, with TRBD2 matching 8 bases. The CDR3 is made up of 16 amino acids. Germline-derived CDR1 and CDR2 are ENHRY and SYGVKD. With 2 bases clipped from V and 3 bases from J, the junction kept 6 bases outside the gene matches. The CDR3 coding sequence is TGTGCCATCAGTGAGCCGGGGGGGCCCATCTACAATGAGCAGTTCTTC. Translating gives CAISEPGGPIYNEQFF.

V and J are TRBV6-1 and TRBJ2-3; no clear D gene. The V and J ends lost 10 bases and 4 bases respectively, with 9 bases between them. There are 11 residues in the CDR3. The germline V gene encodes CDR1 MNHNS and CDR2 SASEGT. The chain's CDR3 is CATRSADTQYF. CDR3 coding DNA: TGTGCCACCCGATCGGCAGATACGCAGTATTTT.

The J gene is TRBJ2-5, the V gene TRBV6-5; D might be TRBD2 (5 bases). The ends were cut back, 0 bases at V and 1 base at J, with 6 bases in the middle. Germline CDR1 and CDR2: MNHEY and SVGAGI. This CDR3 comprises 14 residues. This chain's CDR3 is CASSYSGSQETQYF. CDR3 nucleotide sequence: TGTGCCAGCAGTTACTCGGGGAGCCAAGAGACCCAGTACTTC.

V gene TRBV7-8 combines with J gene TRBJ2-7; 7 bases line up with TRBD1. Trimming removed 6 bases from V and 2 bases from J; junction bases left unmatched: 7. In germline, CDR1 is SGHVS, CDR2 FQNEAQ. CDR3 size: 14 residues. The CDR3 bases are TGTGCCAGCAGTACGACCACAGGGGCCTACGAGCAGTACTTC. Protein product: CASSTTTGAYEQYF.

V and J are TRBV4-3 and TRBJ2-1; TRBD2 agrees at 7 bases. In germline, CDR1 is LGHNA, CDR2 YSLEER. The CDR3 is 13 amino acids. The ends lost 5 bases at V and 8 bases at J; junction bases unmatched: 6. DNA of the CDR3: TGCGCCAGCAGCGGGAGGGCGTTTGATGAGCAGTTCTTC. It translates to CASSGRAFDEQFF.

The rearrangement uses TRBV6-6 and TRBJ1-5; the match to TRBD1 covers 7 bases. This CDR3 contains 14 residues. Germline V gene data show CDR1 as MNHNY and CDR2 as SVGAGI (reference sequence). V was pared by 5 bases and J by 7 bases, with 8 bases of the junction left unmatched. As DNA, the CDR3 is TGTGCCAGCAGTCCAGCGACAGGGAAACAGCCCCAGCATTTT. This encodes CASSPATGKQPQHF.

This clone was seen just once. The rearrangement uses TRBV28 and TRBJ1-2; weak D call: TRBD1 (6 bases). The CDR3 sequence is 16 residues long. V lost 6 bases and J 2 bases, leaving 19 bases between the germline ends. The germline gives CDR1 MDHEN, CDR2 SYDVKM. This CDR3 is CASSGTTQDKNYGYTF. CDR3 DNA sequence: TGTGCCAGCAGCGGGACAACTCAAGATAAAAACTATGGCTACACCTTC.

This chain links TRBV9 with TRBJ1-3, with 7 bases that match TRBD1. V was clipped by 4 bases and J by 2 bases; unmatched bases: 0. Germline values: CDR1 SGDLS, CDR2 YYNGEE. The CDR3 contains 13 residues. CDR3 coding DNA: TGTGCCAGCAGCACAGGGGCTGGAAACACCATATATTTT. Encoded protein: CASSTGAGNTIYF.

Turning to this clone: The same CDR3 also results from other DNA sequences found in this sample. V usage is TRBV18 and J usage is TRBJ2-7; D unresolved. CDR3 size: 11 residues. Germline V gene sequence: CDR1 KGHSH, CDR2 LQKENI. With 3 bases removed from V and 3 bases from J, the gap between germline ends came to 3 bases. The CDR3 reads CASSPGYEQYF. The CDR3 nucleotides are TGTGCCAGCTCACCGGGCTACGAGCAGTACTTC.

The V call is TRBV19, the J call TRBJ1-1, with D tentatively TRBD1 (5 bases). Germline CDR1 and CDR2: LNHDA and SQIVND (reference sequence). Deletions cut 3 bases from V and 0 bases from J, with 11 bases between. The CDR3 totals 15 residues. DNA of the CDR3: TGTGCCAGTAGTATGTCAGGGTTCATGAACACTGAAGCTTTCTTT. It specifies CASSMSGFMNTEAFF.

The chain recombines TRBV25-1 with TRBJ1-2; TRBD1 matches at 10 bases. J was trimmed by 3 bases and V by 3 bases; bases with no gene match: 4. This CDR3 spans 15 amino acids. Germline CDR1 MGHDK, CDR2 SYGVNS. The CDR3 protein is CASSDRDRGYYGYTF. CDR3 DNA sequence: TGTGCCAGCAGTGACCGGGACAGGGGCTACTATGGCTACACCTTC.

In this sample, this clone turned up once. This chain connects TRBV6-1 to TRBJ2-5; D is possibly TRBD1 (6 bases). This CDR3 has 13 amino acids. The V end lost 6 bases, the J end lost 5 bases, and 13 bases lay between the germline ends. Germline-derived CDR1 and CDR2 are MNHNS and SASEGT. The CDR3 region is CASRPTGRETQYF. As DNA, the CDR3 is TGTGCCAGCAGACCCACAGGGCGCGAGACCCAGTACTTC.

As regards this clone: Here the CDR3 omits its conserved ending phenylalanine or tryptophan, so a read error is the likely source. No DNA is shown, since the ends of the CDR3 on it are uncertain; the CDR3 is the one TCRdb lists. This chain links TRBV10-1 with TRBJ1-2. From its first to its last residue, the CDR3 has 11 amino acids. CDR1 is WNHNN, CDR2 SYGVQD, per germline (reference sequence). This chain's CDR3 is CASSESGNKIR.

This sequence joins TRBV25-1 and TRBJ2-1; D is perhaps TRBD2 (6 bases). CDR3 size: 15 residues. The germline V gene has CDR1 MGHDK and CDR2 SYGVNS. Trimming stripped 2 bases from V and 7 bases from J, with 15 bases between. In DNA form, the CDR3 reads TGTGCCAGCAGTGAAACCCCGGGAGTGCGGAATGAGCAGTTCTTC. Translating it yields CASSETPGVRNEQFF.

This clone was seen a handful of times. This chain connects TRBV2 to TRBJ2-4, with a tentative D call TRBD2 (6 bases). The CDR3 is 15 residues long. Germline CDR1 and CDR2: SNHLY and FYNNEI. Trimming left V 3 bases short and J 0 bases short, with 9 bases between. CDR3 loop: CASSELALAKNIQYF. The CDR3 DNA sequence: TGTGCCAGCAGTGAGCTAGCGCTAGCCAAAAACATTCAGTACTTC.

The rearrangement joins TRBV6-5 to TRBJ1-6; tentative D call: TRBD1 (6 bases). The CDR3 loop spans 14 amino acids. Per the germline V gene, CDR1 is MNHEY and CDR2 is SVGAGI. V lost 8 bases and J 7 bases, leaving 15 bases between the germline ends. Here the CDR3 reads CASSRGRGNSPLHF. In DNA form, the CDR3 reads TGTGCCAGCTCCCGGGGCAGGGGAAATTCACCCCTCCACTTT.

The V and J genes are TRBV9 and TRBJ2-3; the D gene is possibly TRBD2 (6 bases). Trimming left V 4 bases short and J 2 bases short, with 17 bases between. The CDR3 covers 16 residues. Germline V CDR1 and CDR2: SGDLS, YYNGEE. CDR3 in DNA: TGTGCCAGCAGCTCACGGGGGAAGGGGTACACAGATACGCAGTATTTT. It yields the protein CASSSRGKGYTDTQYF.